The 32 T cell receptor beta chains reported below all come from one sample, sequenced in a study of CXCR3-negative and CXCR3-positive naive CD8 T cells. Carrying UMI labels, the TRB cDNA libraries were prepared through 5' RACE. TCRdb derives one entry per CDR3 protein from the 5' RACE reads, leaving out DNA. In total, the table holds 150,000 to 180,000 distinct CDR3 sequences. Study-wide findings and caveats: CXCR3-positive naive cells had TRB CDR3s that were more hydrophobic than CXCR3-negative naive cells had.

Their cognate antigens are unknown. The sample consisted of naive CXCR3+ CD8+ T cells from blood. As to subset: CD45RO-CCR7+CD27+CD95- naive CD8+ T cells expressing CXCR3 (TNR3+). The source of these receptors is a human donor in good health. Some clones in this sample may be carry-over from other donors' samples.

This chain connects TRBV11-2 to TRBJ2-7; TCRdb's D gene call, TRBD2, goes unchecked for lack of DNA. Germline assignment: CDR1 SGHAT and CDR2 FQNNGV. The CDR3 runs to 13 residues. The CDR3 here is CASRPSGTYEQYF.

The V gene is TRBV7-9, the J gene TRBJ2-4; TCRdb calls TRBD1, which cannot be checked without DNA. The CDR3 covers 15 residues. The germline CDR1 and CDR2 sequences are SEHNR and FQNEAQ (reference sequence). Here the CDR3 reads CASSTIIPLENIQYF. Drawing the rest from reference TRBV7-9 and TRBJ2-4, the complete variable domain is DTGVSQNPRHKITKRGQNVTFRCDPISEHNRLYWYRQTLGQGPEFLTYFQNEAQLEKSRLLSDRFSAERPKGSFSTLEIQRTEQGDSAMYLCASSTIIPLENIQYFGAGTRLSVL.

The chain carries TRBV29-1 and TRBJ2-3; TCRdb picks TRBD1, but there is no DNA to check that call. Germline loops: CDR1 SQVTM, CDR2 ANQGSEA. This CDR3 comprises 14 residues. This CDR3 reads CSVAGTGNTDTQYF.

This sequence joins TRBV28 and TRBJ2-1; the D call of TRBD2 rests on TCRdb alone, since no DNA is present to check it. There are 15 residues in the CDR3. Germline V gives CDR1 MDHEN, CDR2 SYDVKM. The CDR3 loop reads CASSPLTSGYNEQFF.

The chain carries TRBV5-1 and TRBJ2-7; TCRdb designates TRBD1, a call that cannot be tested without DNA. Germline CDR1 reads SGHRS; CDR2 reads YFSETQ. The CDR3 is made up of 14 amino acids. The CDR3 sequence: CASSLASGDYEQYF.

The rearrangement joins TRBV7-9 to TRBJ2-7; TCRdb's D call, TRBD1, is unchecked because there is no DNA. Germline values: CDR1 SEHNR, CDR2 FQNEAQ (reference sequence). The CDR3 loop spans 16 amino acids. The CDR3 loop reads CASSLSTGGDPYEQYF.

This rearrangement joins TRBV28 to TRBJ1-5. The CDR3 covers 13 residues. Germline-derived CDR1 and CDR2 are MDHEN and SYDVKM. CDR3 sequence: CASRWQVSQPQHF.

This chain connects TRBV19 to TRBJ1-2. There are 13 residues in the CDR3. Germline V lookup: CDR1 LNHDA, CDR2 SQIVND (reference sequence). The CDR3 protein is CASGLATGYGYTF.

This chain connects TRBV28 to TRBJ2-2; TCRdb indicates TRBD1, and absent DNA this call remains unverified. CDR1 and CDR2 (germline): MDHEN, SYDVKM. This CDR3 has 15 amino acids. The CDR3 protein is CASRTGVSNTGELFF.

This chain joins TRBV4-1 and TRBJ2-7. CDR1 MGHRA and CDR2 YSYEKL come from the germline V gene. The CDR3 loop spans 15 amino acids. The CDR3 region is CASSQAGVGSYEQYF.

The chain uses TRBV29-1 and TRBJ1-1. This CDR3 has 11 residues. The germline V gene encodes CDR1 SQVTM and CDR2 ANQGSEA. This chain's CDR3 is CSVVALGEAFF.

The chain uses TRBV7-9 and TRBJ2-1; TCRdb's assignment of TRBD2 cannot be checked, as there is no DNA. Germline values: CDR1 SEHNR, CDR2 FQNEAQ (reference sequence). This CDR3 spans 14 amino acids. CDR3 region: CASRGLALYNEQFF.

The chain uses TRBV6-6 and TRBJ2-7; absent DNA, TCRdb's TRBD1 call cannot be checked. In germline, CDR1 is MNHNY, CDR2 SVGAGI (reference sequence). The CDR3 runs 14 residues. The CDR3 spells CASSSPAQGGEQYF.

The V and J genes are TRBV3-1 and TRBJ2-1; no DNA is available, so the TRBD2 call from TCRdb remains unchecked. Germline V gene data show CDR1 as LGHDT and CDR2 as YNNKEL (reference sequence). This CDR3 has 12 amino acids. The CDR3 here is CASSPQPGLRSF.

The rearrangement uses TRBV7-8 and TRBJ2-1; TCRdb's assignment of TRBD1 cannot be checked, as there is no DNA. The CDR3 covers 15 residues. From germline, CDR1 is SGHVS and CDR2 FQNEAQ. The CDR3 loop reads CASSPDPSLYNEQFF.

The chain recombines TRBV11-2 with TRBJ2-5; TCRdb's D call, TRBD2, is unchecked because there is no DNA. CDR3 length: 16 residues. The germline gives CDR1 SGHAT, CDR2 FQNNGV. CDR3: CASSSRISGSQETQYF.

The chain has TRBV5-6 and TRBJ2-2. Germline CDR1 reads SGHDT; CDR2 reads YYEEEE. The CDR3 is 14 residues long. CDR3 region: CASSLSSNTGELFF.

This chain uses TRBV4-1 with TRBJ2-7; no DNA is available, so the TRBD2 call from TCRdb remains unchecked. CDR1 is MGHRA, CDR2 YSYEKL, per germline. This CDR3 is built from 15 residues. The CDR3 protein is CASSRKGLAGSEQYF.

This rearrangement joins TRBV29-1 to TRBJ2-1. CDR3 size: 12 residues. CDR1 SQVTM and CDR2 ANQGSEA come from the germline V gene. CDR3 amino acids: CSVVDGYNEQFF.

The gene calls are TRBV3-1 and TRBJ2-1; checking the TCRdb D call of TRBD1 is not possible without DNA. In germline, CDR1 is LGHDT, CDR2 YNNKEL (reference sequence). The CDR3 sequence is 17 residues long. CDR3 amino acids: CASSRAPWTDSYNEQFF.

The chain joins TRBV28 to TRBJ2-7; TCRdb selects TRBD1, and the lack of DNA leaves this call unchecked. The CDR3 extends over 16 amino acids. CDR1 and CDR2 from the germline V gene are MDHEN and SYDVKM. The CDR3 reads CASSPPGTGGLYEQYF.

This chain connects TRBV7-8 to TRBJ1-2; as DNA is missing, the TRBD1 call by TCRdb cannot be tested. The CDR3 extends over 14 amino acids. CDR1 is SGHVS and CDR2 is FQNEAQ in the germline V gene. CDR3 region: CASSLGPGIYGYTF.

The chain uses TRBV7-6 and TRBJ2-7; TCRdb's D gene call, TRBD1, goes unchecked for lack of DNA. Per the germline V gene, CDR1 is SGHVS and CDR2 is FNYEAQ. CDR3 length: 16 amino acids. The CDR3: CASSLGVAGDSYEQYF.

The rearrangement uses TRBV20-1 and TRBJ2-7; the TCRdb call, TRBD2, lacks DNA for checking. This CDR3 is 13 amino acids long. Looked up from germline, CDR1 is DFQATT and CDR2 is SNEGSKA (reference sequence). CDR3 protein: CSATWTSGYEQYF.

The chain links TRBV7-9 to TRBJ1-4; TCRdb's D call, TRBD1, is unchecked because there is no DNA. The V gene's germline CDR1 is SEHNR and CDR2 FQNEAQ (reference sequence). The CDR3 sequence is 18 residues long. This CDR3 is CASSLRVGQAPENEKLFF.

This chain connects TRBV27 to TRBJ1-6. Germline V gene data show CDR1 as MNHEY and CDR2 as SMNVEV (reference sequence). The CDR3 has 17 amino acids. The CDR3 region is CASNFIGVGEGNSPLHF.

This sequence joins TRBV9 and TRBJ1-1; as DNA is missing, the TRBD1 call by TCRdb cannot be tested. There are 12 residues in the CDR3. Per germline, CDR1 SGDLS and CDR2 YYNGEE. The CDR3 loop reads CASTPLDAEAFF.

The chain has TRBV6-4 and TRBJ2-3; TCRdb's D gene call, TRBD1, goes unchecked for lack of DNA. In germline, CDR1 is MRHNA, CDR2 SNTAGT. The length of the CDR3 is 14 residues. This chain's CDR3 is CASSGSTAPDTQYF.

The chain links TRBV29-1 to TRBJ2-7; with no DNA, the TCRdb D assignment of TRBD1 cannot be verified. This CDR3 has 12 residues. Germline V gene sequence: CDR1 SQVTM, CDR2 ANQGSEA. The chain's CDR3 is CSVEEGAYEQYF.

The V gene is TRBV28, the J gene TRBJ2-1. The CDR3 extends over 12 amino acids. Germline V gene sequence: CDR1 MDHEN, CDR2 SYDVKM. CDR3 region: CASSYSLTEQFF.

V is TRBV20-1 and J is TRBJ2-7; TCRdb proposes TRBD1, but this gene call is untestable without DNA. There are 14 residues in the CDR3. Germline CDR1 reads DFQATT; CDR2 reads SNEGSKA (reference sequence). The chain's CDR3 is CSGNTGSTTYEQYF.

The rearrangement links TRBV7-8 to TRBJ1-5. The length of the CDR3 is 16 residues. CDR1 and CDR2 (germline): SGHVS, FQNEAQ. Here the CDR3 reads CASSLAGENFYQPQHF.